The rows below give T cell receptor beta chains drawn from one sample of a study of blood T cell repertoires in COVID-19. Sequencing used immunoSEQ multiplex PCR; TCRdb keeps in-frame clones, though not all of them. The data show 300,000 or so clones, with around 83% seen just once and 1% to 1.5% held by the top ten. Material: peripheral blood. These TCRs come from a woman in her fifties or sixties with acute or convalescent COVID-19. Each CDR3 is given with its conserved first and last residue. Fields, in order: J gene, D gene, CDR3 length, V gene, clone size, CDR3 protein, CDR3 DNA. A D gene is named only where the DNA matches it firmly. Where a row states a size, it is once, few, many or the class of an expanded clone; other rows omit it.

TRBJ2-1 TRBD2 16 TRBV4-1 . CASSPRLAGDWDEQFF TGCGCCAGCAGCCCCCGACTAGCGGGGGATTGGGATGAGCAGTTCTTC
TRBJ2-1 TRBD2 15 TRBV11-3 . CASSFSSGWVNEQFF TGTGCCAGCAGCTTCTCTAGCGGATGGGTCAATGAGCAGTTCTTC
TRBJ2-3 TRBD2 15 TRBV5-1 . CASRQAGGMADTQYF TGCGCCAGCAGACAAGCGGGGGGGATGGCAGATACGCAGTATTTT
TRBJ2-7 . 14 TRBV10-3 . CAISERGLTLASYF TGTGCCATCAGTGAGAGAGGGCTCACCCTAGCGTCGTACTTC
TRBJ2-7 . 17 TRBV19 . CASSIDGGAAPSYEQYF TGTGCCAGTAGTATAGATGGAGGTGCGGCTCCTTCCTACGAGCAGTACTTC
TRBJ2-7 . 13 TRBV3-1/TRBV3-2 . CASSQARTGEQYF TGTGCCAGCAGCCAAGCAAGAACGGGGGAGCAGTACTTC
TRBJ1-5 . 15 TRBV6-6 . CASSYYSRGNQPQHF TGTGCCAGCAGTTATTATAGTAGAGGGAATCAGCCCCAGCATTTT
TRBJ2-5 . 13 TRBV15 . CATSRDPGETQYF TGTGCCACCAGCAGAGATCCGGGAGAGACCCAGTACTTC
TRBJ1-3 . 15 TRBV7-9 . CASSLLIGSGNTIYF TGTGCCAGCAGCTTACTTATCGGCTCTGGAAACACCATATATTTT
TRBJ2-3 . 11 TRBV29-1 . CSGDRTDTQYF TGCAGCGGTGACAGGACAGATACGCAGTATTTT
TRBJ1-2 TRBD1 14 TRBV3-1/TRBV3-2 once CASSLGQGNYGYTF TGTGCCAGCAGCCTGGGACAGGGAAACTATGGCTACACCTTC
TRBJ1-6 TRBD1 16 TRBV9 . CASSDHRTGGVSPLHF TGTGCCAGCAGCGATCATCGGACAGGGGGCGTTTCACCCCTCCACTTT
TRBJ2-7 TRBD1 17 TRBV7-9 few CASSSIGQGASAYEQYF TGTGCCAGCAGCTCTATTGGGCAGGGGGCATCGGCGTACGAGCAGTACTTC
TRBJ1-3 . 14 TRBV2 few CASSPLQGGNTIYF TGTGCCAGCAGTCCTCTACAGGGTGGAAACACCATATATTTT
TRBJ1-1 TRBD1 15 TRBV19 . CASSRGTAMNTEAFF TGTGCCAGTAGTAGAGGGACAGCCATGAACACTGAAGCTTTCTTT
TRBJ1-1 . 12 TRBV7-3 . CASSLTQGEAFF TGTGCCAGCAGCTTAACCCAGGGTGAAGCTTTCTTT
TRBJ2-7 TRBD2 14 TRBV5-6 . CASTLWLADYEQYF TGTGCCAGCACCCTATGGCTAGCGGATTACGAGCAGTACTTC
TRBJ2-3 . 15 TRBV6-5 . CASSRTGRVTDAQYF TGTGCCAGCAGTAGGACAGGGAGGGTCACAGATGCGCAGTATTTT
TRBJ1-2 . 12 TRBV12-5 . CASGLDTGGYTF TGTGCTAGTGGCCTGGACACTGGGGGCTACACCTTC
TRBJ1-3 . 15 TRBV2 . CASSERRGPGNTIYF TGTGCCAGCAGTGAAAGGCGCGGGCCTGGAAACACCATATATTTT
TRBJ2-1 . 15 TRBV12-5 . CASALYGGAYNEQFF TGTGCTAGTGCCCTATACGGAGGGGCGTACAATGAGCAGTTCTTC
TRBJ1-2 TRBD1 13 TRBV7-2 . CASIDRGIYGYTF TGTGCCAGCATCGACAGGGGAATCTATGGCTACACCTTC
TRBJ2-5 TRBD2 15 TRBV28 . CASSPASGDQETQYF TGTGCCAGCAGTCCTGCTAGCGGGGATCAAGAGACCCAGTACTTC